Listed below are T cell receptor beta chains from one sample, sequenced in a study of beta chain features in type 1 diabetes. Sequenced by immunoSEQ multiplex PCR; TCRdb stores in-frame clones only, minus some. In the table there are over 200,000 clones, about a tenth of which are singletons. The sample consisted of naive CD4+ T cells from blood. Receptors originate from a young man with type 1 diabetes. The CDR3 runs from the conserved cysteine through the conserved F or W. A D gene is named only where the DNA matches it firmly. Size is stated for part of the rows, as once, few or many counts, or as a class when the clone is expanded.

TRBJ2-5,NA,NA,TRBV7-2,CASSSQETQYF,TGTGCCAGCAGCTCTCAAGAGACCCAGTACTTC
TRBJ2-2,TRBD1,few,TRBV18,CASSGTGNGELFF,TGTGCCAGCTCGGGGACAGGGAACGGGGAGCTGTTTTTT
TRBJ2-1,TRBD2,few,TRBV10-3,CAISPPTSGGGEQFF,TGTGCCATCAGTCCCCCGACTAGCGGGGGAGGTGAGCAGTTCTTC
TRBJ2-3,TRBD2,few,TRBV6-6,CASRASGTGDTQYF,TGTGCCAGCAGGGCTAGCGGTACCGGGGATACGCAGTATTTT
TRBJ2-6,NA,NA,TRBV18,CASSPRTVSGANVLTF,TGTGCCAGCTCACCACGGACTGTCTCTGGGGCCAACGTCCTGACTTTC
TRBJ2-1,TRBD2,NA,TRBV4-1,CASSPRLAGGRYNEQFF,TGCGCCAGCAGCCCGAGACTAGCGGGGGGGCGTTACAATGAGCAGTTCTTC
TRBJ2-1,TRBD2,few,TRBV19,CASSTRTSGSYNEQFF,TGTGCCAGTAGTACCCGAACTAGCGGCTCCTACAATGAGCAGTTCTTC
TRBJ2-7,NA,few,TRBV2,CASSATQGAEQYF,TGTGCCAGCAGTGCAACTCAGGGTGCCGAGCAGTACTTC
TRBJ2-7,NA,few,TRBV30,CAWMSTGIGYEQYF,TGTGCCTGGATGTCGACAGGCATAGGGTACGAGCAGTACTTC
TRBJ2-2,NA,NA,TRBV2,CASNAGENTGELFF,TGTGCCAGCAACGCGGGTGAGAACACCGGGGAGCTGTTTTTT
TRBJ2-1,NA,NA,TRBV30,CAWEQGSMDEQFF,TGTGCCTGGGAGCAGGGGAGCATGGATGAGCAGTTCTTC
TRBJ2-3,NA,NA,TRBV12-5,CASNRRPQDTQYF,TGTGCTAGTAACCGCAGGCCACAAGATACGCAGTATTTT
TRBJ2-3,TRBD2,few,TRBV30,CAWSVLRVAGVEDTQYF,TGTGCCTGGAGTGTACTGAGGGTAGCGGGGGTTGAAGATACGCAGTATTTT
TRBJ1-1,NA,NA,TRBV2,CASSERGLTEAFF,TGTGCCAGCAGTGAGAGGGGACTCACTGAAGCTTTCTTT
TRBJ1-2,TRBD1,few,TRBV28,CASSPQGGPAYGYTF,TGTGCCAGCAGCCCTCAGGGGGGCCCGGCCTATGGCTACACCTTC
TRBJ1-2,NA,NA,TRBV14,CASSRGGRGYTF,TGTGCCAGCAGCCGGGGGGGCCGGGGCTACACCTTC
TRBJ1-4,TRBD1,few,TRBV30,CAWSTGGAGEKLFF,TGTGCCTGGAGTACAGGGGGCGCGGGTGAAAAACTGTTTTTT
TRBJ2-7,NA,few,TRBV5-1,CASSLGGSLSYEQYF,TGCGCCAGCAGCTTGGGAGGGAGTCTCTCCTACGAGCAGTACTTC
TRBJ2-2,NA,few,TRBV19,CASTPQGSGELFF,TGTGCCAGTACCCCACAGGGATCCGGGGAGCTGTTTTTT
TRBJ2-7,NA,NA,TRBV4-1,CASSQRRDEQYF,TGCGCCAGCAGCCAACGGAGGGACGAGCAGTACTTC
TRBJ2-7,NA,NA,TRBV19,CASSSSTFAYEQYF,TGTGCCAGTAGCTCCTCAACTTTCGCCTACGAGCAGTACTTC
TRBJ1-4,NA,few,TRBV29-1,CSVRSATNEKLFF,TGCAGCGTGCGAAGTGCAACTAATGAAAAACTGTTTTTT
TRBJ2-5,NA,few,TRBV30,CAWKGGPTGETQYF,TGTGCCTGGAAGGGGGGGCCGACTGGAGAGACCCAGTACTTC
TRBJ2-1,TRBD2,NA,TRBV7-3,CASSPGGANNEQFF,TGTGCCAGCAGCCCCGGGGGGGCGAACAATGAGCAGTTCTTC
TRBJ1-4,TRBD1,few,TRBV18,CASSPPNRGREKLFF,TGTGCCAGCTCACCACCCAACAGGGGGCGTGAAAAACTGTTTTTT
TRBJ1-1,NA,NA,TRBV7-3,CASSLTGQFTEAFF,TGTGCCAGCAGCTTAACCGGACAGTTCACTGAAGCTTTCTTT
TRBJ1-1,NA,NA,TRBV6-5,CASSYSRTGFGTEAFF,TGTGCCAGCAGTTACTCCCGGACGGGGTTCGGCACTGAAGCTTTCTTT
TRBJ1-6,NA,once,TRBV15,CATSSITGALHDSPLHF,TGTGCCACCAGCAGTATAACAGGAGCTTTGCATGATTCACCCCTCCACTTT
TRBJ2-5,NA,few,TRBV7-9,CASSQGLGETQYF,TGTGCCAGCAGCCAAGGACTTGGAGAGACCCAGTACTTC
TRBJ2-5,NA,few,TRBV5-6,CASSVRFQETQYF,TGTGCCAGCAGCGTGAGGTTCCAAGAGACCCAGTACTTC
TRBJ1-1,NA,few,TRBV29-1,CSVFKSDFEAFF,TGCAGCGTTTTTAAGTCCGACTTTGAAGCTTTCTTT
TRBJ2-1,NA,NA,TRBV5-1,CASSPRGGSDEQFF,TGCGCCAGCAGTCCCAGGGGCGGGTCGGATGAGCAGTTCTTC
TRBJ2-2,NA,few,TRBV5-4,CASSFPGGPGELFF,TGTGCCAGCAGCTTTCCGGGGGGCCCCGGGGAGCTGTTTTTT
TRBJ2-1,NA,few,TRBV7-9,CASGRGAYNEQFF,TGTGCCAGCGGCCGGGGGGCTTACAATGAGCAGTTCTTC
TRBJ2-7,NA,few,TRBV7-2,CASSPAGANYEQYF,TGTGCCAGCAGCCCGGCAGGGGCTAACTACGAGCAGTACTTC
TRBJ1-3,TRBD1,few,TRBV18,CASSPTGDPGNTIYF,TGTGCCAGCTCACCAACAGGGGACCCTGGAAACACCATATATTTT